Many counts were recorded for the clone carrying this TCR beta chain. Antigen specificity is unknown. This CDR3 is 15 amino acids long. Trimming shortened V by 6 bases and J by 2 bases, and 17 bases separated the two germline ends. The germline CDR1 and CDR2 sequences are MDHEN and SYDVKM. This entry comes from a study of metastatic and nonmetastatic thyroid tumors. As for the study in general: Both malignant and benign thyroid patients supplied peripheral blood and tumor or nodule tissue samples, across which the repertoires of these patients were then compared.

Overall study findings and caveats: It was reportedly found that TCR beta diversity was significantly higher in malignant thyroid tumors than in benign nodules, a difference seen in both blood and tumor samples.

All patients reached thyroid surgery having received no treatment beforehand. Original analysis: The distant-metastasis classifier for papillary thyroid cancer was built from CDR3 differences across clinicopathological groups. From the PCR reads, TCRdb re-called clones with MiXCR. What appears here as the V and J calls and clone size reflects TCRdb's work, not the paper's. The table includes about 39,000 clones, 18% detected once. The receptor comes from a female donor with papillary thyroid cancer or a benign thyroid nodule (not recorded which). Some clones in this sample may be carry-over from other donors' samples. This chain uses TRBV28 with TRBJ2-7; the D is unclear. Sequenced sample: tumor tissue. In DNA, the CDR3 is TGTGCCAGCAGCCCCGGGTTGGCCCGCACCTACGAGCAGTACTTC. Protein: CASSPGLARTYEQYF.